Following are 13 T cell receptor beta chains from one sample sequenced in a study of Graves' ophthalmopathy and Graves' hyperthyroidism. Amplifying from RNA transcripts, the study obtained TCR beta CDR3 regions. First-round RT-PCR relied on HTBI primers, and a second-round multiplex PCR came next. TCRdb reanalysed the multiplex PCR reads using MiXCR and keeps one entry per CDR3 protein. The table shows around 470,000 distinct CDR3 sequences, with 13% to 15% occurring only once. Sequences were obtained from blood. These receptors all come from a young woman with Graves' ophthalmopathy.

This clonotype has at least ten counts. As DNA, the CDR3 is TGTGCCAGCAGTTTCTACCCTCTCCTCGGGCAGGCAGGGAATTCACCCCTCCACTTT. It is translated as CASSFYPLLGQAGNSPLHF. The rearrangement uses TRBV12-3 or TRBV12-4 and TRBJ1-6; a possible D gene is TRBD1 (5 bases). The CDR3 has 19 residues. The V and J ends lost 3 bases and 7 bases respectively, with 25 bases between them.

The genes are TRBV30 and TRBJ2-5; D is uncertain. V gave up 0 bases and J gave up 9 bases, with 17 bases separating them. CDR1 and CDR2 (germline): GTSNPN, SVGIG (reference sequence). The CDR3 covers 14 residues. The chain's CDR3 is CAWSVGTWTVAQYF. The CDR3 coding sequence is TGTGCCTGGAGTGTGGGCACCTGGACCGTGGCCCAGTACTTC.

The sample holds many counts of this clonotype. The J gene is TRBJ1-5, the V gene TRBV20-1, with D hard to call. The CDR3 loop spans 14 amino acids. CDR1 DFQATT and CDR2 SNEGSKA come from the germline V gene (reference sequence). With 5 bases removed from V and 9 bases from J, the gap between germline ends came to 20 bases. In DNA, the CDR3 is TGCAGTGCTTATTTCGGCTTATCACTCCCGCCCCAGCATTTT. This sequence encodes CSAYFGLSLPPQHF.

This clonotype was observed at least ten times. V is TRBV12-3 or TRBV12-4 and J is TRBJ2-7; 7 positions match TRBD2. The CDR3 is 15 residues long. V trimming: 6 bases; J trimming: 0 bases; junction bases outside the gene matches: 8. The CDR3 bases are TGTGCCAGCAGGGGAGGGAGTTGGGGCTCCTACGAGCAGTACTTC. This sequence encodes CASRGGSWGSYEQYF.

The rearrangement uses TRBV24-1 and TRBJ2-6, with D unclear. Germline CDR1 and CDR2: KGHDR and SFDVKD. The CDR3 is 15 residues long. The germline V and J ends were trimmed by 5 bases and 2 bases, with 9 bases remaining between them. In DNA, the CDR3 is TGTGCCACCAGTGGTTCGTGGGCTGGGGCCAACGTCCTGACTTTC. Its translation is CATSGSWAGANVLTF.

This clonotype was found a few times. CDR3 sequence (DNA): TGTGCCAGCAGGCTGGGGGGAATGAACACCGGGGAGCTGTTTTTT. Protein sequence: CASRLGGMNTGELFF. The chain couples TRBV12-3 or TRBV12-4 to TRBJ2-2, with D perhaps matching TRBD2 (6 bases). Trimming shortened V by 6 bases and J by 1 base, and 12 bases separated the two germline ends. The CDR3 runs 15 residues.

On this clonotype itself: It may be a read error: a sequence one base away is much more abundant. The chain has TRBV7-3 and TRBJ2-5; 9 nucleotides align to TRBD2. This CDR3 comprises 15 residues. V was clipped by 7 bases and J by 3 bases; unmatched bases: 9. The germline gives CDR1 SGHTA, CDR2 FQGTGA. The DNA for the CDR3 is TGTGCCAGCATCTTTCTAGCGGGGTATAAAGAGACCCAGTACTTC. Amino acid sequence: CASIFLAGYKETQYF.

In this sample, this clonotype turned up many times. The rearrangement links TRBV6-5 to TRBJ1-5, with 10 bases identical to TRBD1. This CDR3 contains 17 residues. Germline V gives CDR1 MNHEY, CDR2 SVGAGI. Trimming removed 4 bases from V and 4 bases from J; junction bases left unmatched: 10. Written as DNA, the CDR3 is TGTGCCAGCAGTTCCGGGACAGGGGTTTTCGAGAATCAGCCCCAGCATTTT. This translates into CASSSGTGVFENQPQHF.

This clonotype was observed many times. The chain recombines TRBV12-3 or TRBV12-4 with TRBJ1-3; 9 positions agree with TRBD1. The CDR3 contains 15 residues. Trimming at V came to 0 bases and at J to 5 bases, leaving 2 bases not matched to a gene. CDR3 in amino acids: CASSLADRGRNTIYF. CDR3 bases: TGTGCCAGCAGTTTAGCGGACAGGGGTAGAAACACCATATATTTT.

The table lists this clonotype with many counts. CDR3 in amino acids: CASSGGPPFGEAFF. CDR3 nucleotides: TGTGCCAGCAGTGGAGGGCCGCCCTTTGGTGAAGCTTTCTTT. The V and J genes are TRBV6-1 and TRBJ1-1, with D unclear. The V end lost 4 bases, the J end lost 7 bases, and 16 bases lay between the germline ends. The CDR3 loop spans 14 amino acids. Germline CDR1 and CDR2: MNHNS and SASEGT.

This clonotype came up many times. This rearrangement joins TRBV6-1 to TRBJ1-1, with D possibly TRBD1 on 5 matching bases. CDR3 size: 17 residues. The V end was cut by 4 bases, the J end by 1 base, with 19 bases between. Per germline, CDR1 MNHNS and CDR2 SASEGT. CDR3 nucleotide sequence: TGTGCCAGCAGTGCAGGCAGGGTTTTCGCTAAGAACACTGAAGCTTTCTTT. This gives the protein CASSAGRVFAKNTEAFF.

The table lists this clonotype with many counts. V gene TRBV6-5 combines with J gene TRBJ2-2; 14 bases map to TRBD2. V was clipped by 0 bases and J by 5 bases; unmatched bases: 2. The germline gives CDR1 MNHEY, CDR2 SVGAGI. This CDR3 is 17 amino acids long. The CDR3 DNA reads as TGTGCCAGCAGTTACTCGACTAGCGGGGGGGGTACCGGGGAGCTGTTTTTT. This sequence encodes CASSYSTSGGGTGELFF.

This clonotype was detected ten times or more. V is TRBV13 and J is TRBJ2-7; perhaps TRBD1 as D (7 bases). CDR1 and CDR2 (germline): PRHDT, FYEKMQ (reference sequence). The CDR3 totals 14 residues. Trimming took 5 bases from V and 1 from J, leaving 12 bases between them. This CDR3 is CASSPAGQSYEQYF. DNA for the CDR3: TGTGCCAGCAGCCCCGCGGGACAGTCCTACGAGCAGTACTTC.